The present entry profiles one T cell receptor (beta chain) with its context. No cognate antigen has been identified for it. Base qualities are not at hand, and no much larger clone is one base apart. The record originates from a study of liver allograft versus peripheral blood T cells (dated by TCRdb to about 2020). Regarding the complete study: The study compared the T cell receptor repertoires present in transplanted livers with the repertoires present in the peripheral blood of liver transplant recipients. What the authors observed across the whole study: T cell receptor repertoires inside liver allografts were reported to be different from the repertoires detected in peripheral blood.

CDR1 GTSNPN and CDR2 SVGIG are derived from the germline V gene (reference sequence). The CDR3 starts with the cysteine, ends with the phenylalanine, and has 13 residues. The only DNA kept is the CDR3, 39 bases in frame from the first base. V gives up 0 bases and J gives up 7 bases, and the segment between their germline ends measures 10 bases. Sequencing was carried out with an Illumina MiSeq. TCRdb cleaned the public reads at Q25 with fastp, built clones with MiXCR and kept in-frame beta chains. Rows with one shared CDR3 protein collapse into an entry with the most common genes and DNA. The sample has about 10,000 distinct CDR3 sequences on record, 23% of them singletons. The ten largest clones capture about 1.6% of the sample.

This TCR came from a human patient who had a liver transplant. A transplant means some T cells may be of graft donor rather than patient origin. The V and J segments used are TRBV30 and TRBJ1-5, with no reliable assignment of the D segment. CDR3 reads: CAWSVRSGQPQHF. The nucleotide sequence is given as TGTGCCTGGAGTGTCCGATCTGGCCAGCCCCAGCATTTT.